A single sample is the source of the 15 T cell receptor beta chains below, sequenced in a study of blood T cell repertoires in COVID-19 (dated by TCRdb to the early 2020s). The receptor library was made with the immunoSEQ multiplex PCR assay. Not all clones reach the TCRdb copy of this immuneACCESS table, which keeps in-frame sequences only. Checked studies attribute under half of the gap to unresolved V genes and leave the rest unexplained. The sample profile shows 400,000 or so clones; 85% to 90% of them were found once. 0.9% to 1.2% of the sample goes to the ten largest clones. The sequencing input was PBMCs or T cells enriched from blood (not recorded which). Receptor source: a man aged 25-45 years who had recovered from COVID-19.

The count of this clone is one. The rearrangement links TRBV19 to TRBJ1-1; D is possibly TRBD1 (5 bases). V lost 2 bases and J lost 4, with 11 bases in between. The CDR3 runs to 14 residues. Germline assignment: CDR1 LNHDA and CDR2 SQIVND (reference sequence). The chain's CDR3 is CASSIIGRGTEAFF. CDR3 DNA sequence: TGTGCCAGTAGTATAATTGGGAGGGGCACTGAAGCTTTCTTT.

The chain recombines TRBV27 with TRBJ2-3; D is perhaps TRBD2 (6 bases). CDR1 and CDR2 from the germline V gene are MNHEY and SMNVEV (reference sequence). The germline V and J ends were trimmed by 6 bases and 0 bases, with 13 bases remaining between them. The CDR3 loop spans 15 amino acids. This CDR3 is CASRLGGTSTDTQYF. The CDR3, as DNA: TGTGCCAGCAGACTCGGGGGAACTAGCACAGATACGCAGTATTTT.

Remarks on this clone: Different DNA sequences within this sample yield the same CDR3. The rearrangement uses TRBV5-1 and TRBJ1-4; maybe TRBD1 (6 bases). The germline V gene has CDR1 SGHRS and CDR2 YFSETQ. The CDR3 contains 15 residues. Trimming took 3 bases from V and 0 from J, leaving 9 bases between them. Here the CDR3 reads CASSSGQSTNEKLFF. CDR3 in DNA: TGCGCCAGCAGCTCAGGACAGTCAACTAATGAAAAACTGTTTTTT.

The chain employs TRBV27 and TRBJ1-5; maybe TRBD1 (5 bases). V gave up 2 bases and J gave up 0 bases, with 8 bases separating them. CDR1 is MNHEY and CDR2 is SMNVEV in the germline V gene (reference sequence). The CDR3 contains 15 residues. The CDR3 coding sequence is TGTGCCAGCAGTTTAGGGCAGGGTAGCAATCAGCCCCAGCATTTT. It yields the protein CASSLGQGSNQPQHF.

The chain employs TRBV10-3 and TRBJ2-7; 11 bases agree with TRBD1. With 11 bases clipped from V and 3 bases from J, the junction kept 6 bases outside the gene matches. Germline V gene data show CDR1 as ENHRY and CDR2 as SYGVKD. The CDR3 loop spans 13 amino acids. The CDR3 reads CAARTGGSYEQYF. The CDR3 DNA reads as TGTGCCGCCCGGACAGGGGGCAGCTACGAGCAGTACTTC.

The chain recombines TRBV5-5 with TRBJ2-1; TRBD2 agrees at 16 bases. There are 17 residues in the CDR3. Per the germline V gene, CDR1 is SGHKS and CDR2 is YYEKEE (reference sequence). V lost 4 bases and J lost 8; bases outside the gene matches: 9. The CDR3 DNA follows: TGTGCCAGCAGCCCCGGGACTAGCGGGAGGGCCTCGGATGAGCAGTTCTTC. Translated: CASSPGTSGRASDEQFF.

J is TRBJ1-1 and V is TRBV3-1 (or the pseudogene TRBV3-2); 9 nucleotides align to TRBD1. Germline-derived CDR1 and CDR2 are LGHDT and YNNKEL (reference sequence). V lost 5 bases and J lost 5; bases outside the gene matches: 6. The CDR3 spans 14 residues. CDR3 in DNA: TGTGCCAGCAGCTCGCCGGGACAGGGTACTGAAGCTTTCTTT. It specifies CASSSPGQGTEAFF.

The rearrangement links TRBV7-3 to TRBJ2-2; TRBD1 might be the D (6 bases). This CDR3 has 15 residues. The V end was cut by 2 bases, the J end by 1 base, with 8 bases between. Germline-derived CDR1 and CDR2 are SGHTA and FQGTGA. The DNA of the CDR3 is TGTGCCAGCAGCTTAGTCAGGGGGAACACCGGGGAGCTGTTTTTT. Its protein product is CASSLVRGNTGELFF.

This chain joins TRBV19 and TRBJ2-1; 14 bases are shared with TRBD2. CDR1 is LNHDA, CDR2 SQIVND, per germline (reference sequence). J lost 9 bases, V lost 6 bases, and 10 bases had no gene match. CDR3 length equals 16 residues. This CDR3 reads CASSPGTSGRKGEQFF. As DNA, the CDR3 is TGTGCCAGTAGCCCCGGGACTAGCGGGAGAAAGGGTGAGCAGTTCTTC.

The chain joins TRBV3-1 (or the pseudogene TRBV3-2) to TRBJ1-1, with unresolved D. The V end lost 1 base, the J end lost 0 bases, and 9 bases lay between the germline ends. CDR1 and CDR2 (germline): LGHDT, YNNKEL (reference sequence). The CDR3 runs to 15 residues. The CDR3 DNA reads TGTGCCAGCAGCCAAGTTCGGACTCTGAACACTGAAGCTTTCTTT. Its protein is CASSQVRTLNTEAFF.

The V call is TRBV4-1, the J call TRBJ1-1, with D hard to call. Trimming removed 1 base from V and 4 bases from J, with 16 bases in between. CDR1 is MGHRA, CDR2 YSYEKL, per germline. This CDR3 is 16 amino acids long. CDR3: CASSQVFNPRSTEAFF. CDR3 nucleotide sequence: TGCGCCAGCAGCCAAGTGTTTAATCCCCGGAGCACTGAAGCTTTCTTT.

The chain's CDR3 is CASIQGAAGTEAFF. The CDR3 bases are TGCGCCAGCATACAGGGGGCGGCTGGAACTGAAGCTTTCTTT. This chain connects TRBV5-1 to TRBJ1-1, with 9 nucleotides matching TRBD1. This CDR3 is built from 14 residues. CDR1 and CDR2 from the germline V gene are SGHRS and YFSETQ. J lost 5 bases, V lost 6 bases, and 8 bases had no gene match.

CDR3 nucleotides: TGTGCCATCAGCCGGACTAGCGGGAGCGTCGATGAGCAGTTCTTC. Translating gives CAISRTSGSVDEQFF. V gene TRBV10-3 combines with J gene TRBJ2-1, with 13 bases aligning to TRBD2. J lost 8 bases, V lost 6 bases, and 7 bases had no gene match. CDR1 and CDR2 from the germline V gene are ENHRY and SYGVKD. CDR3 length: 15 residues.

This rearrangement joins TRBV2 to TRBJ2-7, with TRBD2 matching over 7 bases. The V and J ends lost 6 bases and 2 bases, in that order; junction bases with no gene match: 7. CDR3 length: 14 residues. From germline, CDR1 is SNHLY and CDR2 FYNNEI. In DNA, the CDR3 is TGTGCCAGCAGAGGGAGGGACGGACCCTACGAGCAGTACTTC. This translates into CASRGRDGPYEQYF.

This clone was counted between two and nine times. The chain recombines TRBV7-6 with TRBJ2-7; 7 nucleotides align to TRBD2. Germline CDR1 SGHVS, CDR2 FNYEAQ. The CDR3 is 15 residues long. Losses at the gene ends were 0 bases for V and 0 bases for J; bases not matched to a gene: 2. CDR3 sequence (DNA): TGTGCCAGCAGCTTAGCAGGCGGGAGCTCCTACGAGCAGTACTTC. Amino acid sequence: CASSLAGGSSYEQYF.